The 32 T cell receptor beta chains presented below share a single source sample, sequenced in a study of STAT3 mutations in large granular lymphocyte leukemia. The assay was immunoSEQ multiplex PCR, and TCRdb's table has in-frame clones only and misses some. The sample lists roughly 12,000 clones; over 75% were seen once. No antigens are known for them. Study-level points and caveats: Every T-cell large granular lymphocyte leukemia patient had at least one immunodominant TCR beta clonotype.

The sequencing input was peripheral blood mononuclear cells. Receptors originate from a man aged 80 or over with T-cell large granular lymphocyte leukemia. Some clones in this sample may be carry-over from other donors' samples.

V usage is TRBV15 and J usage is TRBJ2-7; 9 bases map to TRBD1. This CDR3 region has 16 residues. Germline CDR1 and CDR2: LNHNV and YYDKDF (reference sequence). Trimming at V came to 1 base and at J to 2 bases, leaving 6 bases not matched to a gene. DNA of the CDR3: TGTGCCACCAGCAGAGTCCAGGGGGACAGGGCCTACGAGCAGTACTTC. Protein product: CATSRVQGDRAYEQYF.

This chain links TRBV11-2 with TRBJ2-7; possible D gene TRBD1, 5 bases. The germline V and J ends were trimmed by 0 bases and 0 bases, with 9 bases remaining between them. The germline V gene encodes CDR1 SGHAT and CDR2 FQNNGV. This CDR3 contains 15 residues. CDR3 bases: TGTGCCAGCAGCTTAGATCAGGGAACCTCCTACGAGCAGTACTTC. As protein: CASSLDQGTSYEQYF.

The J gene is TRBJ2-7, the V gene TRBV27; D is ambiguous. V shed 5 bases and J shed 9 bases, with 20 bases lying between them. The germline V gene encodes CDR1 MNHEY and CDR2 SMNVEV (reference sequence). The CDR3 length is 14 residues. The CDR3 DNA is TGTGCCAGCAGTCCCACCGGTCCTCCAGGCGGGCAGTACTTC. Amino acids: CASSPTGPPGGQYF.

This clone has more than one count but fewer than ten. This chain links TRBV7-9 with TRBJ2-1, with D hard to call. The CDR3 length is 13 residues. The V gene lost 1 base and the J gene lost 10 bases, with 11 bases spanning the gap. Germline lookup yields CDR1 SEHNR and CDR2 FQNEAQ (reference sequence). As DNA, the CDR3 is TGTGCCAGCAGCTTAGACCCGGTCAGGGAGCAGTTCTTC. It codes for CASSLDPVREQFF.

This sequence joins TRBV4-2 and TRBJ1-3; D is ambiguous. The CDR3 is 16 amino acids. Trimming shortened V by 1 base and J by 0 bases, and 10 bases separated the two germline ends. From germline, CDR1 is LGHNA and CDR2 YNFKEQ. CDR3 loop: CASSQGLQTSGNTIYF. The CDR3 DNA sequence: TGTGCCAGCAGCCAAGGGTTACAAACCTCTGGAAACACCATATATTTT.

This chain joins TRBV30 and TRBJ1-3; possibly TRBD1 for D (5 bases). The CDR3 totals 15 residues. V dropped 3 bases and J dropped 2 bases, with 14 bases sitting between them. Looked up from germline, CDR1 is GTSNPN and CDR2 is SVGIG (reference sequence). CDR3 coding DNA: TGTGCCTGGAGCCCCGGGACCTCCGCTGGAAACACCATATATTTT. Amino acid sequence: CAWSPGTSAGNTIYF.

V gene TRBV5-4 combines with J gene TRBJ2-7, with a weak D call TRBD2 (6 bases). Trimming cost V 5 bases and J 3 bases, with 15 bases left between them. Germline lookup yields CDR1 SGHNT and CDR2 YYREEE (reference sequence). This CDR3 comprises 14 residues. CDR3 DNA: TGTGCCAGCAGGCGGGACGTAAGAGACTACGAGCAGTACTTC. Translated, it gives CASRRDVRDYEQYF.

This clone was observed a few times. The V gene is TRBV18, the J gene TRBJ1-3; D is uncertain. The germline V and J ends were trimmed by 5 bases and 2 bases, with 4 bases remaining between them. Looked up from germline, CDR1 is KGHSH and CDR2 is LQKENI. The CDR3 covers 12 residues. The DNA for the CDR3 is TGTGCCAGCTCAGCCCCTGGAAACACCATATATTTT. Its protein is CASSAPGNTIYF.

In its sample, this clone was seen once. The chain recombines TRBV9 with TRBJ2-5, with TRBD2 matching over 11 bases. Germline V gene data show CDR1 as SGDLS and CDR2 as YYNGEE. With V trimmed by 0 bases and J by 3 bases, 10 bases remained unmatched. The CDR3 contains 18 residues. The CDR3 nucleotides read TGTGCCAGCAGCGTAGGGGTCACTAGCGGGGGCTCGGAAGAGACCCAGTACTTC. Amino acids: CASSVGVTSGGSEETQYF.

The chain has TRBV20-1 and TRBJ2-5, with 7 bases matching TRBD2. CDR1 and CDR2 from the germline V gene are DFQATT and SNEGSKA (reference sequence). Trimming removed 6 bases from V and 7 bases from J; junction bases left unmatched: 5. The CDR3 loop spans 11 amino acids. The CDR3 coding sequence is TGCAGTGCCTGGGGGGGATGGACCCAGTACTTC. Translation gives CSAWGGWTQYF.

The V gene is TRBV2, the J gene TRBJ1-6; D might be TRBD1 (5 bases). There are 15 residues in the CDR3. CDR1 is SNHLY and CDR2 is FYNNEI in the germline V gene. Trimming pared 6 bases from V and 7 bases from J, leaving 16 bases between. For the CDR3, the DNA is TGTGCCAGCAGACCTCGGGGGAGGGGAAATTCACCCCTCCACTTT. Translating it yields CASRPRGRGNSPLHF.

This sequence joins TRBV5-1 and TRBJ1-2; no firm D call. Trimming cost V 3 bases and J 3 bases, with 9 bases left between them. This CDR3 contains 13 residues. From germline, CDR1 is SGHRS and CDR2 YFSETQ. CDR3 sequence (DNA): TGCGCCAGCAGCTCGGTCGGTGACTATGGCTACACCTTC. Its translation is CASSSVGDYGYTF.

V and J are TRBV6-5 and TRBJ1-4; D is possibly TRBD1 (5 bases). The CDR3 contains 15 residues. In germline, CDR1 is MNHEY, CDR2 SVGAGI. Trimming removed 5 bases at V and 8 bases at J, with 18 bases between. DNA of the CDR3: TGTGCCAGCAGTCTCAGGGCAGGGTTGAGGGAAAAACTGTTTTTT. It specifies CASSLRAGLREKLFF.

The chain links TRBV5-3 to TRBJ1-2; D perhaps matches TRBD1 (5 bases). TRBV5-3 is an ORF, with its function uncertain. This CDR3 comprises 15 residues. Trimming stripped 5 bases from V and 4 bases from J, with 18 bases between. The CDR3 sequence: CARSLPRGDLYGYTF. Here the CDR3 DNA reads TGTGCCAGAAGTCTCCCTAGAGGGGACCTCTATGGCTACACCTTC.

This rearrangement joins TRBV7-9 to TRBJ1-2; a possible D gene is TRBD1 (6 bases). This CDR3 has 15 amino acids. The V gene's germline CDR1 is SEHNR and CDR2 FQNEAQ (reference sequence). V gave up 1 base and J gave up 6 bases, with 15 bases separating them. The CDR3 loop reads CASSLVLGARDGYTF. For the CDR3, the DNA is TGTGCCAGCAGCTTAGTTCTGGGGGCAAGGGATGGCTACACCTTC.

V usage is TRBV12-5 and J usage is TRBJ1-5; the match to TRBD1 covers 8 bases. With 7 bases clipped from V and 5 bases from J, the junction kept 4 bases outside the gene matches. Germline CDR1 reads LGHNT; CDR2 reads FRNRAP. The CDR3 is made up of 13 amino acids. CDR3 residues: CASVRGLDQPQHF. CDR3 coding DNA: TGTGCTAGTGTCAGGGGGCTTGATCAGCCCCAGCATTTT. Looking up the rest from reference TRBV12-5 and TRBJ1-5 gives the full variable domain: DARVTQTPRHKVTEMGQEVTMRCQPILGHNTVFWYRQTMMQGLELLAYFRNRAPLDDSGMPKDRFSAEMPDATLATLKIQPSEPRDSAVYFCASVRGLDQPQHFGDGTRLSIL.

This clone was found a few times. This chain connects TRBV5-1 to TRBJ2-7; D is perhaps TRBD1 (6 bases). Germline assignment: CDR1 SGHRS and CDR2 YFSETQ. V lost 3 bases to trimming and J lost 6 bases, with 10 bases between them. The CDR3 extends over 12 amino acids. CDR3: CASSSGAGEQYF. CDR3 sequence (DNA): TGCGCCAGCAGCTCAGGGGCGGGCGAGCAGTACTTC.

V gene TRBV28 combines with J gene TRBJ1-5, with a possible D match to TRBD1 (6 bases). V was trimmed by 3 bases and J by 5 bases, leaving 11 bases between them. The germline V gene has CDR1 MDHEN and CDR2 SYDVKM. The CDR3 is 14 amino acids. The DNA of the CDR3 is TGTGCCAGCAGTTTGGGGACATCCTATCAGCCCCAGCATTTT. Protein product: CASSLGTSYQPQHF.

The chain links TRBV7-8 to TRBJ2-7; TRBD1 agrees at 11 bases. V gave up 8 bases and J gave up 3 bases; unmatched junction bases: 6. The germline V gene has CDR1 SGHVS and CDR2 FQNEAQ. CDR3 size: 14 residues. DNA for the CDR3: TGTGCCAGCCGGGTGGGGACAGGGGGCTACGAGCAGTACTTC. Protein: CASRVGTGGYEQYF.

The chain is built from TRBV2 and TRBJ2-5; TRBD1 aligns across 8 bases. The CDR3 extends over 14 amino acids. Germline-derived CDR1 and CDR2 are SNHLY and FYNNEI. The V gene end was trimmed by 6 bases and the J gene end by 5 bases; junction bases not matched to a gene: 8. The DNA for the CDR3 is TGTGCCAGCAGCGACAGACAGGGGCTGGAGACCCAGTACTTC. Encoded protein: CASSDRQGLETQYF.

The chain carries TRBV25-1 and TRBJ2-7; D uncertain. This CDR3 has 12 amino acids. Trimming removed 11 bases from V and 1 base from J, with 12 bases in between. In germline, CDR1 is MGHDK, CDR2 SYGVNS. The CDR3 bases are TGTGCCGGTCCGCCAAGGTCCTACGAGCAGTACTTC. As protein: CAGPPRSYEQYF.

The J gene is TRBJ1-1, the V gene TRBV27; tentatively, D is TRBD1 (6 bases). V lost 8 bases and J lost 1, with 11 bases in between. The length of the CDR3 is 13 residues. Per germline, CDR1 MNHEY and CDR2 SMNVEV (reference sequence). The CDR3 DNA is TGTGCCAGCCGAGAAGGGGGGAACACTGAAGCTTTCTTT. This gives the protein CASREGGNTEAFF.

The chain is built from TRBV5-4 and TRBJ2-3; 7 bases align to TRBD1. Germline V CDR1 and CDR2: SGHNT, YYREEE (reference sequence). The CDR3 extends over 13 amino acids. V trimming: 2 bases; J trimming: 5 bases; junction bases outside the gene matches: 2. Written as DNA, the CDR3 is TGTGCCAGCAGCTTACAGGGGAAAGATACGCAGTATTTT. Amino acid sequence: CASSLQGKDTQYF.

The rearrangement links TRBV29-1 to TRBJ2-7; 7 positions agree with TRBD2. The trim removed 7 bases at V and 6 bases at J, leaving 9 bases unmatched. Germline lookup yields CDR1 SQVTM and CDR2 ANQGSEA. The CDR3 runs to 12 residues. CDR3 region: CSAGGEGLEQYF. In DNA, the CDR3 is TGCAGCGCCGGTGGGGAGGGGCTCGAGCAGTACTTC.

This rearrangement joins TRBV5-4 to TRBJ2-1; D remains unclear. The V end was cut by 4 bases, the J end by 8 bases, with 19 bases between. This CDR3 is built from 15 residues. Germline CDR1 SGHNT, CDR2 YYREEE (reference sequence). CDR3 sequence (DNA): TGTGCCAGCAGCCTGCCCCTGGCGAATGGGGATGAGCAGTTCTTC. This codes for CASSLPLANGDEQFF.

In this sample, this clone turned up many times. The V call is TRBV5-1, the J call TRBJ1-5; D is uncertain. The CDR3 has 15 amino acids. V lost 0 bases and J 3 bases, leaving 10 bases between the germline ends. Per the germline V gene, CDR1 is SGHRS and CDR2 is YFSETQ. The CDR3: CASSLEGRTNQPQHF. In nucleotides, the CDR3 is TGCGCCAGCAGCTTGGAGGGCAGAACCAATCAGCCCCAGCATTTT.

The chain couples TRBV6-5 to TRBJ1-4; D gene unclear. Germline assignment: CDR1 MNHEY and CDR2 SVGAGI. Trimming took off 8 bases at V and 7 bases at J, with 14 bases between the two ends. The CDR3 is 13 residues long. CDR3 DNA sequence: TGTGCCAGCGGATTGAAGGAATTTGAAAAACTGTTTTTT. Amino acids: CASGLKEFEKLFF.

This clone showed up just a few times. The V gene is TRBV27, the J gene TRBJ1-6, with 8 bases aligning to TRBD1. The CDR3 length is 15 residues. The germline gives CDR1 MNHEY, CDR2 SMNVEV (reference sequence). Trimming at V came to 7 bases and at J to 8 bases, leaving 10 bases not matched to a gene. The CDR3 sequence: CASNWDGQGHSPLHF. CDR3 nucleotide sequence: TGTGCCAGCAACTGGGATGGACAGGGTCATTCACCCCTCCACTTT.

In nucleotides, the CDR3 is TGTGCCAGCAGCCCCTTAGCGGGGTTAAGCTCTGGGGCCAACGTCCTGACTTTC. Translating it yields CASSPLAGLSSGANVLTF. The V gene is TRBV7-9, the J gene TRBJ2-6; TRBD2 matches 8 bases. Germline assignment: CDR1 SEHNR and CDR2 FQNEAQ (reference sequence). This CDR3 has 18 amino acids. V dropped 5 bases and J dropped 0; count of bases not matched to a gene: 9. The full variable domain, its missing parts supplied by reference TRBV7-9 and TRBJ2-6, is DTGVSQNPRHKITKRGQNVTFRCDPISEHNRLYWYRQTLGQGPEFLTYFQNEAQLEKSRLLSDRFSAERPKGSFSTLEIQRTEQGDSAMYLCASSPLAGLSSGANVLTFGAGSRLTVL.

The chain has TRBV6-1 and TRBJ1-3; D call uncertain. The germline gives CDR1 MNHNS, CDR2 SASEGT. Trimming stripped 3 bases from V and 5 bases from J, with 17 bases between. This CDR3 comprises 16 residues. The CDR3 DNA sequence: TGTGCCAGCAGTGATTCGATAGGAGCGGGTAGAAACACCATATATTTT. This sequence encodes CASSDSIGAGRNTIYF.

The genes are TRBV30 and TRBJ2-5; D is perhaps TRBD1 or TRBD2 (5 bases each). From germline, CDR1 is GTSNPN and CDR2 SVGIG (reference sequence). This CDR3 is built from 12 residues. Trimming removed 1 base from V and 4 bases from J, with 7 bases in between. CDR3 sequence (DNA): TGTGCCTGGAGTGCTGGGGGAGAGACCCAGTACTTC. The encoded protein is CAWSAGGETQYF.

This chain uses TRBV19 with TRBJ2-1, with D perhaps matching TRBD2 (5 bases). The CDR3 consists of 16 residues. V was clipped by 5 bases and J by 0 bases, with 14 bases between them. Germline V gene lookup returns CDR1 LNHDA and CDR2 SQIVND (reference sequence). CDR3 DNA: TGTGCCAGTAGTCCTCCCATTGGGAGCTCCTACAATGAGCAGTTCTTC. This encodes CASSPPIGSSYNEQFF.